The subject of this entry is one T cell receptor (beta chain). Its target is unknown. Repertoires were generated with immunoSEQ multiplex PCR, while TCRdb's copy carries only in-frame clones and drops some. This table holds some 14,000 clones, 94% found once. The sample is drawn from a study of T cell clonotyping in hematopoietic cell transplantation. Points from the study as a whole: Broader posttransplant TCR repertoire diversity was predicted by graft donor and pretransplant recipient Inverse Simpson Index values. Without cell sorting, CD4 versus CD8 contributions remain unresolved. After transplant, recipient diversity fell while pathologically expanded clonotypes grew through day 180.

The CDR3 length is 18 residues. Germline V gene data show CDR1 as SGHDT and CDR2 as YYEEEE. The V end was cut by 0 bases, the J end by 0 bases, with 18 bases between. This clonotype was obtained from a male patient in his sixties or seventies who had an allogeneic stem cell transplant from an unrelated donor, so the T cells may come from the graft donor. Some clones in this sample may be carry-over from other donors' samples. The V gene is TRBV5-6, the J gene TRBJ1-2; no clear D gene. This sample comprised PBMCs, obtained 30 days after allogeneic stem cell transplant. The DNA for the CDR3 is TGTGCCAGCAGCTTGGTCGGGCCAGTTTGGGCCTCTAACTATGGCTACACCTTC. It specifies CASSLVGPVWASNYGYTF.